This passage covers 3 T cell receptor beta chains from one sample sequenced in a study of T cell responses to AZD1222 COVID-19 vaccine. Profiled with immunoSEQ multiplex PCR; TCRdb holds only in-frame clones, not every one. The sample lists some 40,000 clones, around three quarters occurring once. Material: peripheral blood, obtained on day 0 of AZD1222 vaccination. The receptors shown here come from an adult in good health.

A single count supports this clone. The chain uses TRBV2 and TRBJ1-5; TRBD1 might be the D (5 bases). V shed 0 bases and J shed 9 bases, with 9 bases lying between them. Germline CDR1 SNHLY, CDR2 FYNNEI. The CDR3 spans 13 residues. The CDR3 loop is CASSEAGRGPQHF. CDR3 DNA: TGTGCCAGCAGTGAAGCGGGGCGGGGGCCCCAGCATTTT. Full variable domain (missing parts from reference TRBV2 and TRBJ1-5): EPEVTQTPSHQVTQMGQEVILRCVPISNHLYFYWYRQILGQKVEFLVSFYNNEISEKSEIFDDQFSVERPDGSNFTLKIRSTKLEDSAMYFCASSEAGRGPQHFGDGTRLSIL.

J is TRBJ1-1 and V is TRBV19; D not resolved. Germline V gene lookup returns CDR1 LNHDA and CDR2 SQIVND (reference sequence). With 4 bases removed from V and 3 bases from J, the gap between germline ends came to 9 bases. The CDR3 has 13 residues. This CDR3 is CASSNGVDTEAFF. The CDR3, as DNA: TGTGCCAGTAGTAATGGGGTGGACACTGAAGCTTTCTTT.

J is TRBJ1-6 and V is TRBV4-3; weak D call: TRBD1 (5 bases). V dropped 0 bases and J dropped 7 bases, with 13 bases sitting between them. The germline CDR1 and CDR2 sequences are LGHNA and YSLEER. The length of the CDR3 is 16 residues. The CDR3: CASSQEARVGNSPLHF. CDR3 coding DNA: TGCGCCAGCAGCCAAGAAGCCAGGGTAGGCAATTCACCCCTCCACTTT.